A single sample gave rise to the 21 T cell receptor beta chains below, sequenced in a study of blood T cells in healthy people across ages. With a J-beta primer mix and a sample-barcoded 5' primer, a second PCR ran 7 to 11 cycles. TCRdb itself ran the 5' RACE reads through MiXCR, one entry per CDR3 protein. The data show about 1 million distinct CDR3 sequences, with 25% seen just once and around 0.75% held by the top ten. The same data also contributed to another study, on T cells of mothers and their children.

Material: blood. These receptors all stem from a girl aged 2-10 years in good health.

The chain couples TRBV28 to TRBJ1-5, with D uncertain. Looked up from germline, CDR1 is MDHEN and CDR2 is SYDVKM. V was shortened by 2 bases and J by 3 bases, with 14 bases between the two germline ends. CDR3 size: 16 residues. The CDR3 DNA reads as TGTGCCAGCAGTTTAAGCTTAACAGTCCTCAATCAGCCCCAGCATTTT. It is translated as CASSLSLTVLNQPQHF.

This chain uses TRBV6-1 with TRBJ1-2; 7 nucleotides line up with TRBD1. The ends lost 3 bases at V and 2 bases at J; junction bases unmatched: 9. This CDR3 has 16 residues. Germline CDR1 MNHNS, CDR2 SASEGT. The DNA of the CDR3 is TGTGCCAGCAGTGAGCAGGGGGTTTTAACGAACTATGGCTACACCTTC. Translation gives CASSEQGVLTNYGYTF.

The chain joins TRBV24-1 to TRBJ1-2; no firm D call. Germline V gene data show CDR1 as KGHDR and CDR2 as SFDVKD. V lost 2 bases and J lost 1, with 7 bases in between. This CDR3 is 14 amino acids long. The CDR3 DNA reads as TGTGCCACCAGTGATTCGGGCAGTAACTATGGCTACACCTTC. Protein product: CATSDSGSNYGYTF.

This clonotype was seen more than once but under ten times. A read error may account for a junction end that differs from germline. The rearrangement joins TRBV10-3 to TRBJ2-7; 7 bases agree with TRBD2. The germline gives CDR1 ENHRY, CDR2 SYGVKD. The CDR3 runs to 14 residues. The CDR3 DNA reads as TGTGTCATCAGTGAGTCGGGGGGAAGCTACGAGCAGTACTTC. Translated, it gives CVISESGGSYEQYF.

This clonotype was observed many times. The V gene is TRBV13, the J gene TRBJ2-5; 9 positions agree with TRBD1. CDR3 length equals 14 residues. The J segment lost 4 bases and the V segment lost 4 bases, leaving 4 bases of the junction unmatched. Per the germline V gene, CDR1 is PRHDT and CDR2 is FYEKMQ (reference sequence). CDR3 amino acids: CASSSPGQGETQYF. CDR3 DNA: TGTGCCAGCAGCTCCCCGGGACAGGGAGAGACCCAGTACTTC.

To note about this clonotype: Mismatch with germline at one junction end may stem from a read error. The chain combines TRBV4-1 with TRBJ2-2; the match to TRBD2 covers 9 bases. In germline, CDR1 is MGHRA, CDR2 YSYEKL. This CDR3 comprises 16 residues. CDR3 loop: CASSQSSGKGTGQLFF. DNA of the CDR3: TGCGCCAGCAGCCAATCTAGCGGGAAGGGCACCGGGCAGCTGTTTTTT.

The table lists this clonotype with a few counts. The chain recombines TRBV6-1 with TRBJ1-1, with 7 bases that match TRBD1. Germline CDR1 reads MNHNS; CDR2 reads SASEGT. V lost 3 bases to trimming and J lost 8 bases; unmatched junction nucleotides: 15. CDR3 length equals 16 residues. The CDR3 loop is CASSEGNGQAGREAFF. For the CDR3, the DNA is TGTGCCAGCAGTGAGGGAAATGGACAGGCGGGGAGAGAAGCTTTCTTT.

This clonotype was seen more than once but under ten times. The V and J genes are TRBV7-2 and TRBJ2-7; D is tentatively TRBD1 or TRBD2 (5 bases each). This CDR3 contains 14 residues. Germline V CDR1 and CDR2: SGHTA, FQGNSA. Trimming took off 1 base at V and 2 bases at J, with 9 bases between the two ends. The CDR3 DNA reads as TGTGCCAGCAGCTTAGACGGGACGACCTACGAGCAGTACTTC. Residues: CASSLDGTTYEQYF.

The rearrangement joins TRBV7-9 to TRBJ1-4; no clear D gene. CDR1 is SEHNR, CDR2 FQNEAQ, per germline (reference sequence). V was pared by 11 bases and J by 7 bases, with 26 bases between. The CDR3 totals 16 residues. In DNA, the CDR3 is TGTGCCGGAACTAGTTCAATCCCGGGAAGGAGTGAAAAACTGTTTTTT. As protein: CAGTSSIPGRSEKLFF.

V usage is TRBV10-3 and J usage is TRBJ2-5; D tentatively fits TRBD1 or TRBD2 (6 bases each). The J call could be wrong; TRBJ2-1 is a better fit for the DNA end. Germline CDR1 is ENHRY and CDR2 is SYGVKD. CDR3 length equals 13 residues. CDR3 sequence reads: CASQGGISNEQFF. Here the CDR3 DNA reads TGTGCCTCACAGGGAGGAATTAGCAATGAGCAGTTCTTC.

This chain links TRBV6-1 with TRBJ2-5, with D possibly TRBD1 on 5 matching bases. Per the germline V gene, CDR1 is MNHNS and CDR2 is SASEGT. Trimming took 10 bases from V and 4 from J, leaving 16 bases between them. This CDR3 has 13 amino acids. Here the CDR3 DNA reads TGTGCCATTTCACTACAGGTGGGAGAGACCCAGTACTTC. Amino acids: CAISLQVGETQYF.

The chain couples TRBV14 to TRBJ2-5, with unresolved D. CDR1 is SGHDN, CDR2 FVKESK, per germline. The CDR3 runs 13 residues. V was trimmed by 3 bases and J by 5 bases, leaving 10 bases between them. CDR3 region: CASSHRNTETQYF. In nucleotides, the CDR3 is TGTGCCAGCAGCCACAGGAACACGGAGACCCAGTACTTC.

The chain combines TRBV3-1 with TRBJ1-4; TRBD1 is a possible D gene (5 bases). V was pared by 4 bases and J by 4 bases, with 13 bases between. The CDR3 length is 15 residues. The germline CDR1 and CDR2 sequences are LGHDT and YNNKEL (reference sequence). The CDR3 region has the DNA TGTGCCAGCAGCCCTCCCGGCAGGGATAATGAAAAACTGTTTTTT. Protein: CASSPPGRDNEKLFF.

In this sample, this clonotype turned up a few times. The chain links TRBV29-1 to TRBJ2-1, with 10 bases identical to TRBD2. V gave up 6 bases and J gave up 4 bases; unmatched junction bases: 9. The CDR3 contains 15 residues. Germline V gene sequence: CDR1 SQVTM, CDR2 ANQGSEA. Here the CDR3 DNA reads TGCAGCGTCGGCACCGGGACTAGCGTATACAATGAGCAGTTCTTC. Translated: CSVGTGTSVYNEQFF.

The V gene is TRBV4-1, the J gene TRBJ2-1, with TRBD2 matching over 10 bases. V was pared by 1 base and J by 5 bases, with 8 bases of the junction left unmatched. CDR1 MGHRA and CDR2 YSYEKL come from the germline V gene. This CDR3 has 17 residues. The CDR3 DNA follows: TGCGCCAGCAGCCAAGCTACGCTAGCGGGAGTAAACAATGAGCAGTTCTTC. Amino acid sequence: CASSQATLAGVNNEQFF.

The J gene is TRBJ2-3, the V gene TRBV7-2, with 8 positions matching TRBD1. This CDR3 comprises 14 residues. Germline V CDR1 and CDR2: SGHTA, FQGNSA. Trimming took 3 bases from V and 6 from J; bases not matched to a gene: 5. CDR3 protein: CASSFDRGPDTQYF. For the CDR3, the DNA is TGTGCCAGCAGCTTCGACAGGGGACCGGATACGCAGTATTTT.

This clonotype was detected a few times. The chain couples TRBV12-3 or TRBV12-4 to TRBJ2-1, with 10 bases that match TRBD1. CDR3 size: 21 residues. Germline trimming cut 7 bases from V and 4 bases from J; bases unmatched to any gene: 25. The DNA of the CDR3 is TGTGCCAGCACTCACCCAGTGGGGGACAGGGGAAAGAGAGTCGATTACAATGAGCAGTTCTTC. Amino acid sequence: CASTHPVGDRGKRVDYNEQFF.

The sample holds a few counts of this clonotype. The J gene is TRBJ2-5, the V gene TRBV20-1; 7 nucleotides agree with TRBD2. Germline lookup yields CDR1 DFQATT and CDR2 SNEGSKA (reference sequence). The length of the CDR3 is 14 residues. Losses at the gene ends were 5 bases for V and 0 bases for J; bases not matched to a gene: 6. CDR3 DNA sequence: TGCAGTGCTGAACCCGGGACTAACCAAGAGACCCAGTACTTC. The encoded protein is CSAEPGTNQETQYF.

This clonotype was observed at least ten times. The rearrangement links TRBV3-1 to TRBJ2-5, with unresolved D. V shed 1 base and J shed 5 bases, with 14 bases lying between them. CDR1 is LGHDT and CDR2 is YNNKEL in the germline V gene (reference sequence). The CDR3 runs 15 residues. The CDR3, as DNA: TGTGCCAGCAGCCAAGGAAGGGTAATCTGGGAGACCCAGTACTTC. Amino acids: CASSQGRVIWETQYF.

The V and J genes are TRBV7-3 and TRBJ1-2; D is unclear. The ends were cut back, 5 bases at V and 3 bases at J, with 16 bases in the middle. Germline lookup yields CDR1 SGHTA and CDR2 FQGTGA. The CDR3 has 15 residues. The CDR3 DNA reads TGTGCCAGCAGCCCCTCTGCCAAGGGTGACTATGGCTACACCTTC. As protein: CASSPSAKGDYGYTF.

This clonotype has a handful of counts. This chain joins TRBV5-1 and TRBJ2-5; a weak D match, TRBD1 (6 bases). The CDR3 length is 16 residues. Deletions cut 2 bases from V and 5 bases from J, with 19 bases between. The germline CDR1 and CDR2 sequences are SGHRS and YFSETQ. As DNA, the CDR3 is TGCGCCAGCAGCTTTGGCAGGGGCCAAGAGTGGGAGACCCAGTACTTC. The encoded protein is CASSFGRGQEWETQYF.